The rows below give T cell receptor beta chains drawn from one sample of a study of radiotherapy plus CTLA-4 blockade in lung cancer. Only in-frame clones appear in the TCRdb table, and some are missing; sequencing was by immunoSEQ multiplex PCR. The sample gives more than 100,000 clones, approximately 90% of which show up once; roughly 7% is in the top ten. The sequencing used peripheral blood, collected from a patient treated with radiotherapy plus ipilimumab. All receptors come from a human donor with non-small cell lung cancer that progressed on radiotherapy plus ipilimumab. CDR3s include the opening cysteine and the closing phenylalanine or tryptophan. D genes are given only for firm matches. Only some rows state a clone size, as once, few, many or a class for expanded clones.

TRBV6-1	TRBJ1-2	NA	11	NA	CASLQFYGYTF	TGTGCCAGCCTGCAGTTCTATGGCTACACCTTC
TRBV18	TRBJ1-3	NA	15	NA	CASRHDSRSGNTIYF	TGTGCCAGCCGCCATGACAGCCGCTCTGGAAACACCATATATTTT
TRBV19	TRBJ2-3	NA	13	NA	CAVQGLFTDTQYF	TGTGCCGTCCAGGGGTTGTTTACAGATACGCAGTATTTT
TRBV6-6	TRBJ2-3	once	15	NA	CASSYDGPNTDTQYF	TGTGCCAGCAGTTACGATGGGCCAAACACAGATACGCAGTATTTT
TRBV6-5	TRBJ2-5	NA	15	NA	CASRSRGGGKETQYF	TGTGCCAGCAGGTCCCGAGGCGGAGGCAAAGAGACCCAGTACTTC
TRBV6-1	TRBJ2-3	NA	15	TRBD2	CASVQERGGTDTQYF	TGTGCCAGCGTACAAGAGCGGGGTGGCACAGATACGCAGTATTTT
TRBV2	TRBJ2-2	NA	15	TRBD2	CASIGLDRITGELFF	TGTGCCAGCATCGGACTAGACCGTATCACCGGGGAGCTGTTTTTT
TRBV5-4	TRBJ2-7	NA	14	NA	CASSLMTVSYEQYF	TGTGCCAGCAGCTTGATGACTGTCTCCTACGAGCAGTACTTC
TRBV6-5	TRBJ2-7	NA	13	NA	CASQTEQAYEQYF	TGTGCCAGCCAAACGGAGCAAGCCTACGAGCAGTACTTC
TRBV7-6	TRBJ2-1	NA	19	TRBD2	CASSPPGSGRAESYNEQFF	TGTGCCAGCAGCCCCCCGGGTAGCGGGAGGGCCGAATCCTACAATGAGCAGTTCTTC
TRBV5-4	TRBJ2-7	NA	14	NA	CASSSGPFSYEQYF	TGTGCCAGCAGCTCGGGACCCTTCTCCTACGAGCAGTACTTC
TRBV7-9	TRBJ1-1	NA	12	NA	CASRGVNTEAFF	TGTGCCAGCAGAGGGGTGAACACTGAAGCTTTCTTT
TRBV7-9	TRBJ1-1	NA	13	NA	CASSLEGSTEAFF	TGTGCCAGCAGCTTAGAGGGGAGCACTGAAGCTTTCTTT
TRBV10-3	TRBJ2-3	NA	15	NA	CAISPGVGGTDTQYF	TGTGCCATCAGCCCAGGAGTGGGAGGCACAGATACGCAGTATTTT
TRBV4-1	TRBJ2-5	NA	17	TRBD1	CASSQDRTGAFQETQYF	TGCGCCAGCAGCCAAGATCGCACAGGGGCCTTCCAAGAGACCCAGTACTTC
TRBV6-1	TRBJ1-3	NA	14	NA	CASSERGRGNTIYF	TGTGCCAGCAGTGAACGGGGCAGGGGAAACACCATATATTTT
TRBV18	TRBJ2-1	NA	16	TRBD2	CASSPLHGGLGDEQFF	TGTGCCAGCTCACCATTACACGGCGGACTAGGTGATGAGCAGTTCTTC
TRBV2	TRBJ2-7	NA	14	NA	CASSGTEFPYEQYF	TGTGCCAGCAGTGGGACAGAGTTTCCCTACGAGCAGTACTTC
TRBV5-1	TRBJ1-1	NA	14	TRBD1	CASSLGTGGLEAFF	TGCGCCAGCAGCTTGGGGACAGGGGGTCTTGAAGCTTTCTTT
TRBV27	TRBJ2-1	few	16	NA	CASSLLGVQRYNEQFF	TGTGCCAGCAGTTTATTGGGGGTCCAACGGTACAATGAGCAGTTCTTC
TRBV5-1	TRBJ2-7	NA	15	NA	CASRMAGVGAYEQYF	TGCGCCAGCCGTATGGCCGGGGTGGGGGCCTACGAGCAGTACTTC
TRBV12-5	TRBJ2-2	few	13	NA	CASAPKGTGELFF	TGTGCTAGTGCCCCGAAAGGGACCGGGGAGCTGTTTTTT
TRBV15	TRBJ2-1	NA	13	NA	CATSRALYNEQFF	TGTGCCACCAGCAGGGCTCTATACAATGAGCAGTTCTTC
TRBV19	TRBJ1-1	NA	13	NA	CASSTRVGTEAFF	TGTGCCAGTAGTACGCGGGTAGGGACTGAAGCTTTCTTT
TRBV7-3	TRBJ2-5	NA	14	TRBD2	CASSLTSGGEPQYF	TGTGCCAGCAGCTTGACTAGCGGAGGGGAGCCCCAGTACTTC
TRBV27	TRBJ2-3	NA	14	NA	CASSLWGATDTQYF	TGTGCCAGCAGTTTATGGGGGGCCACAGATACGCAGTATTTT
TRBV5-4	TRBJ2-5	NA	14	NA	CASSLNQRGETQYF	TGTGCCAGCAGCTTGAACCAGCGAGGAGAGACCCAGTACTTC
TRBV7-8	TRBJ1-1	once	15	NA	CASSLALQPNTEAFF	TGTGCCAGCAGCTTAGCGCTGCAACCGAACACTGAAGCTTTCTTT
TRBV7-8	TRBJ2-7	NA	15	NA	CASSLRDTPSYEQYF	TGTGCCAGCAGCTTAAGGGACACTCCCTCCTACGAGCAGTACTTC
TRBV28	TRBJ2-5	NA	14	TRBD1	CASRRAGGGKTQYF	TGTGCCAGCAGGCGGGCAGGGGGCGGGAAGACCCAGTACTTC
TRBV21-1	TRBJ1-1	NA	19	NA	CASSKTQTRAPRNNTEAFF	TGTGCCAGCAGCAAAACGCAGACCAGGGCCCCACGGAATAACACTGAAGCTTTCTTT
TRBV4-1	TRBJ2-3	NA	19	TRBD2	CASSATLRGLAGEGDTQYF	TGCGCCAGCAGCGCAACCTTACGCGGACTAGCGGGAGAGGGAGATACGCAGTATTTT
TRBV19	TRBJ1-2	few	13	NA	CASSGHGGYGYTF	TGTGCCAGTAGCGGACATGGCGGGTATGGCTACACCTTC
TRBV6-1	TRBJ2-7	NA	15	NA	CASSGGGGSLYERYF	TGTGCCAGCAGTGGTGGGGGCGGCTCACTATACGAGCGGTACTTC
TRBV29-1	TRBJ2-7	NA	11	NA	CSVVIGHEQYF	TGCAGCGTCGTTATTGGACACGAGCAGTACTTC
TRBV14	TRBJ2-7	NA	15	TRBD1	CASSQRGLQGVEQYF	TGTGCCAGCAGCCAAAGGGGTCTACAGGGGGTCGAGCAGTACTTC
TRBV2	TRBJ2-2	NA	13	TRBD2	CASRLAVAGELFF	TGTGCCAGCAGACTAGCGGTCGCCGGGGAGCTGTTTTTT
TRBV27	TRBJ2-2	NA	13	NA	CASSLGRIGELFF	TGTGCCAGCAGTTTGGGGCGGATCGGGGAGCTGTTTTTT
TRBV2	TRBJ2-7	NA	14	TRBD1	CASRRDRGGGEQYF	TGTGCCAGCAGACGGGACAGGGGAGGAGGGGAGCAGTACTTC
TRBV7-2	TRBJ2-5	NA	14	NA	CASSLDVVRETQYF	TGTGCCAGCAGCTTAGATGTTGTTCGGGAGACCCAGTACTTC
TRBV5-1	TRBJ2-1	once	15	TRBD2	CASSSGLAVNNEQFF	TGCGCCAGCAGCTCGGGACTAGCGGTGAACAATGAGCAGTTCTTC
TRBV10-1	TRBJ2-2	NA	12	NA	CASSDSTGELFF	TGCGCCAGCAGTGACAGTACCGGGGAGCTGTTTTTT
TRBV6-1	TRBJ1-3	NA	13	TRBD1	CASSIQGTSTIYF	TGTGCCAGCAGTATACAGGGGACCAGCACCATATATTTT
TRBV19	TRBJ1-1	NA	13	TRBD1	CASTRAQGASAFF	TGTGCCAGTACCCGGGCCCAGGGGGCATCGGCTTTCTTT
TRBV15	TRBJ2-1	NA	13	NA	CATSSGGDDEQFF	TGTGCCACCAGCTCCGGCGGCGACGATGAGCAGTTCTTC
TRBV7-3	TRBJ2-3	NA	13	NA	CASSLGPEDTQYF	TGTGCCAGCAGCTTAGGGCCGGAGGATACGCAGTATTTT
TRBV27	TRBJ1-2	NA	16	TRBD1	CASSLRGTVANYGYTF	TGTGCCAGCAGTTTAAGGGGGACAGTCGCTAACTATGGCTACACCTTC
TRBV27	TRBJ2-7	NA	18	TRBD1	CASSPKSGQVGFSYEQYF	TGTGCCAGCAGTCCTAAGTCCGGACAGGTTGGGTTCTCCTACGAGCAGTACTTC
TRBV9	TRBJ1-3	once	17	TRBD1	CASSTTGGTNSGNTIYF	TGTGCCAGCAGCACTACAGGGGGAACAAACTCTGGAAACACCATATATTTT
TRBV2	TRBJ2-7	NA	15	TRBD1	CASSESRDRAYEQYF	TGTGCCAGCAGTGAAAGTCGGGACAGGGCCTACGAGCAGTACTTC
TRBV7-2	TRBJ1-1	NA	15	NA	CASSQQGTSLTEAFF	TGTGCCAGCAGCCAGCAAGGAACCAGCCTCACTGAAGCTTTCTTT
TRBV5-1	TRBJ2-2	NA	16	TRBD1	CASSVQGGADTGELFF	TGCGCCAGCAGCGTACAAGGGGGCGCCGACACCGGGGAGCTGTTTTTT
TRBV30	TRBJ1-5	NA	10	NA	CARLHQPQHF	TGTGCCCGGCTTCACCAGCCCCAGCATTTT
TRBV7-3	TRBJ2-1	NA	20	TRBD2	CASSSSGLAGVPGVGNEQFF	TGTGCCAGCAGCTCGTCGGGACTAGCGGGAGTCCCCGGCGTGGGAAATGAGCAGTTCTTC
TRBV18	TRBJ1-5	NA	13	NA	CASSPGPYQPQHF	TGTGCCAGCTCACCAGGCCCCTATCAGCCCCAGCATTTT